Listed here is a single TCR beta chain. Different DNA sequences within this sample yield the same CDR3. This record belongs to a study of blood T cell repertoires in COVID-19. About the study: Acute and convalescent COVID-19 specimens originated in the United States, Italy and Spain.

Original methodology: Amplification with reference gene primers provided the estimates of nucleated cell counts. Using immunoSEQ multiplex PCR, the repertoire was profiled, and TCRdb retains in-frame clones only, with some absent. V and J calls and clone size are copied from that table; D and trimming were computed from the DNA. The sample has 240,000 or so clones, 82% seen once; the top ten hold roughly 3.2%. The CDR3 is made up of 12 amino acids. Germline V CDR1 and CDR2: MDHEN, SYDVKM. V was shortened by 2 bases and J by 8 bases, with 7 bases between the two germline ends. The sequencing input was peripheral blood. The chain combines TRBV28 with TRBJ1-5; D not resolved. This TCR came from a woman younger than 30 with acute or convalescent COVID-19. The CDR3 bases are TGTGCCAGCAGTTTACTCGGGGAGCCCCAGCATTTT. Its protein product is CASSLLGEPQHF.